These 6 T cell receptor beta chains were all obtained from the same sample, sequenced in a study of sequential checkpoint blockade in melanoma. The treatment here: randomized to nivolumab then ipilimumab (arm A) or the reverse (arm B). This table comes from immunoSEQ multiplex PCR, and its TCRdb copy is limited to in-frame clones, with some not included. The sample includes about 12,000 clones, under 30% of them seen just once. Sequenced material: tumor tissue (inferred from file names), taken from a patient given nivolumab and ipilimumab in sequence. Receptors were obtained from a human donor with melanoma.

This chain links TRBV15 with TRBJ1-2; D possibly corresponds to TRBD1 (6 bases). The CDR3 runs to 16 residues. V dropped 0 bases and J dropped 5 bases, with 16 bases sitting between them. Germline CDR1 LNHNV, CDR2 YYDKDF (reference sequence). DNA for the CDR3: TGTGCCACCAGCAGAGATTTGGGTGGCAGGGGATATGGCTACACCTTC. Residues: CATSRDLGGRGYGYTF. Full variable domain (rest looked up from reference TRBV15 and TRBJ1-2): DAMVIQNPRYQVTQFGKPVTLSCSQTLNHNVMYWYQQKSSQAPKLLFHYYDKDFNNEADTPDNFQSRRPNTSFCFLDIRSPGLGDTAMYLCATSRDLGGRGYGYTFGSGTRLTVV.

The chain carries TRBV6-8 and TRBJ2-5, with 9 bases matching TRBD2. The CDR3 runs 14 residues. Germline values: CDR1 MNHGY, CDR2 SAAAGT. V shed 10 bases, J shed 5 bases, and the junction held 11 bases outside the gene matches. CDR3 in DNA: TGTGCCATCACGGCGGGGGGGCCGATGGAGACCCAGTACTTC. Its translation: CAITAGGPMETQYF.

This chain uses TRBV28 with TRBJ2-1, with TRBD1 identical over 9 bases. Germline V CDR1 and CDR2: MDHEN, SYDVKM. Trimming removed 7 bases from V and 2 bases from J; junction bases left unmatched: 0. The CDR3 covers 13 residues. The CDR3 is CASNRGPYNEQFF. In DNA form, the CDR3 reads TGTGCCAGCAACAGGGGGCCCTACAATGAGCAGTTCTTC.

This clone was found many times. The chain links TRBV6-7 to TRBJ1-1, with a tentative D call TRBD1 (5 bases). TRBV6-7 is classed as an ORF, of uncertain function. V shed 7 bases and J shed 8 bases, with 11 bases lying between them. The CDR3 sequence is 11 residues long. CDR3 nucleotide sequence: TGTGCCAGCAAGCACGGGGGGGAAGCTTTCTTT. Amino acids: CASKHGGEAFF.

As concerns this clone: This likely stems from a read error, as it lies one base from a far larger clone. This specimen includes other DNA sequences encoding the same CDR3. The V gene is TRBV6-4, the J gene TRBJ2-2; D possibly uses TRBD1 or TRBD2 (6 bases each). Per germline, CDR1 MRHNA and CDR2 SNTAGT. The CDR3 has 16 amino acids. The CDR3 loop is CASSPNRGLGTGELFF. The CDR3 DNA is TGCGCCAGCAGTCCGAATCGGGGGCTCGGCACCGGGGAGCTGTTTTTT.

This clone was seen only a few times. V is TRBV6-8 and J is TRBJ1-2; the match to TRBD1 covers 7 bases. CDR1 and CDR2 (germline): MNHGY, SAAAGT. V shed 10 bases, J shed 5 bases, and the junction held 13 bases outside the gene matches. The CDR3 totals 14 residues. CDR3 sequence: CAIYNQEGAYGYTF. As DNA, the CDR3 is TGTGCCATCTACAACCAGGAGGGGGCTTATGGCTACACCTTC.